These 22 T cell receptor beta chains share one sample of origin, sequenced in a study of monozygotic twins with inflammatory bowel disease. After re-calling the 5' RACE reads, TCRdb lists one entry per CDR3 protein, DNA absent. The table gives approximately 420,000 distinct CDR3 sequences; the top ten clones make up around 2.4% of it. The specimen sequenced was blood. Source of these receptors: a human donor with ulcerative colitis or Crohn's disease, or a healthy co-twin of an affected twin (not recorded which).

This sequence joins TRBV28 and TRBJ1-1; TCRdb's D gene call, TRBD1, goes unchecked for lack of DNA. Germline-derived CDR1 and CDR2 are MDHEN and SYDVKM. This CDR3 has 14 residues. The CDR3: CASSGTGRHTEAFF.

The chain links TRBV15 to TRBJ1-2. This CDR3 has 14 residues. Germline lookup yields CDR1 LNHNV and CDR2 YYDKDF (reference sequence). The CDR3 spells CATSRGGTDYGYTF.

The chain is built from TRBV6-1 and TRBJ1-1. Looked up from germline, CDR1 is MNHNS and CDR2 is SASEGT. The CDR3 spans 14 residues. This CDR3 reads CASSVGPSNTEAFF.

The CDR3 protein is CASTWGQNSNQPQHF. The V and J genes are TRBV6-1 and TRBJ1-5; TCRdb proposes TRBD1, but this gene call is untestable without DNA. CDR3 length equals 15 residues. Per germline, CDR1 MNHNS and CDR2 SASEGT.

The J gene is TRBJ1-6, the V gene TRBV29-1; no DNA is available, so the TRBD1 call from TCRdb remains unchecked. The CDR3 has 13 amino acids. In germline, CDR1 is SQVTM, CDR2 ANQGSEA. The CDR3 here is CSVRRGMNSPLHF.

The chain links TRBV3-1 to TRBJ2-1; TCRdb designates TRBD2, a call that cannot be tested without DNA. The CDR3 contains 15 residues. CDR1 is LGHDT, CDR2 YNNKEL, per germline (reference sequence). CDR3 amino acids: CASSRSASGGAVQFF.

The gene calls are TRBV5-8 and TRBJ2-5; TCRdb calls TRBD2, which cannot be checked without DNA. The CDR3 is made up of 13 amino acids. Germline V gene data show CDR1 as SGHTS and CDR2 as YDEGEE. The CDR3 is CASVSLIGETQYF.

The rearrangement joins TRBV9 to TRBJ2-3; the TCRdb D gene call, TRBD2, has no DNA to confirm it. The CDR3 is 15 amino acids. CDR1 is SGDLS and CDR2 is YYNGEE in the germline V gene. CDR3 sequence reads: CASSAIEGFTDTQYF.

This CDR3 is CASSPRLLAGGRRETQYF. The rearrangement joins TRBV5-6 to TRBJ2-5; TCRdb proposes TRBD2, but this gene call is untestable without DNA. CDR1 and CDR2 from the germline V gene are SGHDT and YYEEEE. This CDR3 spans 18 amino acids.

The J gene is TRBJ2-3, the V gene TRBV28; TCRdb lists TRBD2, though no DNA is available to test this call. Germline values: CDR1 MDHEN, CDR2 SYDVKM. The CDR3 is made up of 17 amino acids. CDR3 protein: CASSFGTSGTSTDTQYF. Full variable domain (rest looked up from reference TRBV28 and TRBJ2-3): DVKVTQSSRYLVKRTGEKVFLECVQDMDHENMFWYRQDPGLGLRLIYFSYDVKMKEKGDIPEGYSVSREKKERFSLILESASTNQTSMYLCASSFGTSGTSTDTQYFGPGTRLTVL.

The chain employs TRBV3-1 and TRBJ2-1; the D call from TCRdb, TRBD2, cannot be confirmed without DNA. This CDR3 has 16 amino acids. Germline V lookup: CDR1 LGHDT, CDR2 YNNKEL (reference sequence). CDR3 in amino acids: CASSHAQREFGNEQFF.

The chain links TRBV29-1 to TRBJ1-2; TCRdb designates TRBD1, a call that cannot be tested without DNA. CDR1 is SQVTM, CDR2 ANQGSEA, per germline. This CDR3 is built from 12 residues. Here the CDR3 reads CSVETRGLGYTF.

The chain uses TRBV7-9 and TRBJ2-7. Germline V gene sequence: CDR1 SEHNR, CDR2 FQNEAQ (reference sequence). This CDR3 comprises 12 residues. CDR3 amino acids: CASSLIGYEQYF.

The rearrangement uses TRBV14 and TRBJ1-6. The CDR3 has 14 residues. Germline values: CDR1 SGHDN, CDR2 FVKESK. The CDR3 loop reads CASSQGPHNSPLHF.

This chain uses TRBV24-1 with TRBJ2-2. Germline V CDR1 and CDR2: KGHDR, SFDVKD. This CDR3 spans 15 amino acids. CDR3 loop: CATSDFDARTGELFF.

The V and J genes are TRBV3-1 and TRBJ1-6; checking the TCRdb D call of TRBD1 is not possible without DNA. Germline CDR1 LGHDT, CDR2 YNNKEL (reference sequence). The CDR3 consists of 14 residues. CDR3 loop: CASSQDRGSSPLHF.

CDR3 in amino acids: CASSLVQGNSPLHF. The chain carries TRBV7-2 and TRBJ1-6; TCRdb gives TRBD1 as the D gene, but with no DNA this cannot be confirmed. There are 14 residues in the CDR3. CDR1 is SGHTA and CDR2 is FQGNSA in the germline V gene.

The V gene is TRBV19, the J gene TRBJ2-1. Germline loops: CDR1 LNHDA, CDR2 SQIVND (reference sequence). This CDR3 has 15 residues. The CDR3 loop is CASSSEPSSYNEQFF.

The chain employs TRBV5-4 and TRBJ2-7; no DNA is available, so the TRBD1 call from TCRdb remains unchecked. The CDR3 has 13 residues. In germline, CDR1 is SGHNT, CDR2 YYREEE (reference sequence). The CDR3 loop reads CATIRQGAGEQYF.

V gene TRBV20-1 combines with J gene TRBJ1-1. The CDR3 runs to 11 residues. Germline V gene data show CDR1 as DFQATT and CDR2 as SNEGSKA (reference sequence). Here the CDR3 reads CSARDPTEAFF.

The chain employs TRBV5-1 and TRBJ2-1; TCRdb returns TRBD2, unconfirmable since there is no DNA. The CDR3 totals 16 residues. The germline CDR1 and CDR2 sequences are SGHRS and YFSETQ. This CDR3 reads CASSLKGLIFVDEQFF.

This rearrangement joins TRBV12-3 or TRBV12-4 to TRBJ1-4; TCRdb indicates TRBD1, and absent DNA this call remains unverified. The CDR3 has 17 amino acids. The CDR3 loop reads CASSFSTLGGGDGKLFF.